This record looks at one TCR beta chain sequence and its context. Antigen specificity is unknown. These data are taken from a study of cytomegalovirus exposure and HLA in healthy donors. Study context: The Caucasian-associated ancestry cluster held roughly 80% of around 380 genotyped donors.

The CDR3 runs to 15 residues. V was clipped by 6 bases and J by 4 bases, with 18 bases between them. From germline, CDR1 is SGDLS and CDR2 YYNGEE. The PCR used 60 Vbeta and 13 Jbeta primers. The table came from immunoSEQ multiplex PCR; TCRdb's copy has only in-frame clones and leaves some out. The profile shows about 190,000 clones, about 80% of them singletons. Broader study findings: In a later analysis, V- and J-gene trimming of beta chains associated with a DCLRE1C missense variant, replicated independently. Upon later analysis, TCR association rates were observed to vary by HLA locus, being highest for DRB1 and lowest for HLA-C.

This TCR came from a woman aged 30 to 39 in good health and CMV-seronegative. The chain recombines TRBV9 with TRBJ2-3; tentative D call: TRBD2 (7 bases). Specimen: PBMCs. CDR3 protein: CASTPRGAWADTQYF. The CDR3 DNA follows: TGTGCCAGCACACCCCGGGGGGCCTGGGCAGATACGCAGTATTTT.